One T cell receptor beta chain is described in this entry. What it recognizes is unknown. The data are from a study of CD8+ T cells in alopecia areata. Study summary: Treatment of the treated patients consisted of oral tofacitinib, 5 to 10 mg twice daily. Tofacitinib ran for 6 to 18 months before 6 months off drug.

RNA was extracted and reverse transcribed into cDNA as the sequencing template. Produced via immunoSEQ multiplex PCR; TCRdb's table is partial and in-frame only. The sample yields some 170,000 clones, about 63% seen once. The CDR3 consists of 13 residues. V gave up 8 bases and J gave up 10 bases, with 20 bases separating them. The germline V gene encodes CDR1 SEHNR and CDR2 FQNEAQ (reference sequence). Study-level findings and limits: Normal scalp had lower clonality than lesional scalp, with alopecia totalis/universalis lesions showing this most strongly. TCR sharing across patients was less clear than in mice, possibly HLA-related.

The sequence was obtained from a human donor with alopecia areata. The specimen comprised CD4+ T cells sorted from blood, sampled at week 0. The chain links TRBV7-9 to TRBJ1-2; possibly TRBD1 for D (5 bases). The CDR3 nucleotides are TGTGCCAGCTCTAATACCGGGACGGGTACCTACACCTTC. Translated: CASSNTGTGTYTF.